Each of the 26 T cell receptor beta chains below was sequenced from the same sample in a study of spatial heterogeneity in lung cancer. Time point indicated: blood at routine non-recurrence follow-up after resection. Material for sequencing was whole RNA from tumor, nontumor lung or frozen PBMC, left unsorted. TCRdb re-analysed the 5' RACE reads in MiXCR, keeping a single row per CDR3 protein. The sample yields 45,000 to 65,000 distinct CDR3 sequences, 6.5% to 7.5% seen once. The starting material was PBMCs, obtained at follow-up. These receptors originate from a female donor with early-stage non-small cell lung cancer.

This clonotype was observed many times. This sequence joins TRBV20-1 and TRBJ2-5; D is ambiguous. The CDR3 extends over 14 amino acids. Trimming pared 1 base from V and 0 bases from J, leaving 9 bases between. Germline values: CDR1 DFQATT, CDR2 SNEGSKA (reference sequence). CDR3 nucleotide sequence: TGCAGTGCTAGAGGGTCTATCTACCAAGAGACCCAGTACTTC. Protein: CSARGSIYQETQYF.

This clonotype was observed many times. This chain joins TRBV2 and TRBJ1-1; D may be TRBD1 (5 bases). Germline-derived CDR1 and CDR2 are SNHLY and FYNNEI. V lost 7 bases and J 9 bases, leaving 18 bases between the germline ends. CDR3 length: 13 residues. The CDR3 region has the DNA TGTGCCAGCAAACCTGATAGACAGATCCAAGCTTTCTTT. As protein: CASKPDRQIQAFF.

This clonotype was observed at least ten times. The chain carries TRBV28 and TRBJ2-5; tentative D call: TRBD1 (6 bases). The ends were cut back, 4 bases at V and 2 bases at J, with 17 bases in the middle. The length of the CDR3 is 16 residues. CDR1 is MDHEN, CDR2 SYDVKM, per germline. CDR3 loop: CASSSVRGSGQETQYF. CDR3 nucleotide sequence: TGTGCCAGCAGTTCAGTCAGGGGTAGTGGGCAAGAGACCCAGTACTTC. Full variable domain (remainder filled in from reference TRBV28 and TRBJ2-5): DVKVTQSSRYLVKRTGEKVFLECVQDMDHENMFWYRQDPGLGLRLIYFSYDVKMKEKGDIPEGYSVSREKKERFSLILESASTNQTSMYLCASSSVRGSGQETQYFGPGTRLLVL.

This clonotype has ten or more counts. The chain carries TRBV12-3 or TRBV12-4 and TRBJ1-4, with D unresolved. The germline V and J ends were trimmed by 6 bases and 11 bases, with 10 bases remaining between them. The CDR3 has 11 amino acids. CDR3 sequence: CASRQIGKLFF. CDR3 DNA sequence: TGTGCCAGCAGGCAAATTGGGAAACTGTTTTTT.

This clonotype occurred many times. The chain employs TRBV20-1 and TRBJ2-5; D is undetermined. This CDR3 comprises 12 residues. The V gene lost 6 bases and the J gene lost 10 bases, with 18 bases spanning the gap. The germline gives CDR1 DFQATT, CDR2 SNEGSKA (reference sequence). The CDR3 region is CSAKSTLQGQYF. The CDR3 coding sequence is TGCAGTGCCAAGTCCACGCTTCAAGGCCAGTACTTC.

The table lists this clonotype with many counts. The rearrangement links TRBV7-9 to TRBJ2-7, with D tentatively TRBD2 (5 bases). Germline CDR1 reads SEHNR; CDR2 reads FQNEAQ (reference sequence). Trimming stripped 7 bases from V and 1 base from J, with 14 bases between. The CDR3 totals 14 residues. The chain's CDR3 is CASTPTSSSYEQYF. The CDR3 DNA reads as TGTGCCAGCACCCCTACTAGTTCTTCCTACGAGCAGTACTTC. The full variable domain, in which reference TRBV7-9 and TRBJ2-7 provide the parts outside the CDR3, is DTGVSQNPRHKITKRGQNVTFRCDPISEHNRLYWYRQTLGQGPEFLTYFQNEAQLEKSRLLSDRFSAERPKGSFSTLEIQRTEQGDSAMYLCASTPTSSSYEQYFGPGTRLTVT.

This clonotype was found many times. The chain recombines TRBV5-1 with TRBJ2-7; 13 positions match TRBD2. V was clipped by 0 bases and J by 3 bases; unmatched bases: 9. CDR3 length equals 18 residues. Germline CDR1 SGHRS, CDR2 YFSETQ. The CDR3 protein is CASSLETSGGTTDYEQYF. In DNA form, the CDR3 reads TGCGCCAGCAGCTTGGAGACTAGCGGGGGGACTACCGACTACGAGCAGTACTTC.

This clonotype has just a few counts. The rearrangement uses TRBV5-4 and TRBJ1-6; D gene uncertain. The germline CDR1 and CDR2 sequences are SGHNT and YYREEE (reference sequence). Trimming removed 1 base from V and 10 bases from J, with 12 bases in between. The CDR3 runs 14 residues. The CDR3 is CASSLTLGVSPLHF. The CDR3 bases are TGTGCCAGCAGCTTGACTCTGGGAGTGTCACCCCTCCACTTT. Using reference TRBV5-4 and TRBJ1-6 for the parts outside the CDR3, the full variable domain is ETGVTQSPTHLIKTRGQQVTLRCSSQSGHNTVSWYQQALGQGPQFIFQYYREEENGRGNFPPRFSGLQFPNYSSELNVNALELDDSALYLCASSLTLGVSPLHFGNGTRLTVT.

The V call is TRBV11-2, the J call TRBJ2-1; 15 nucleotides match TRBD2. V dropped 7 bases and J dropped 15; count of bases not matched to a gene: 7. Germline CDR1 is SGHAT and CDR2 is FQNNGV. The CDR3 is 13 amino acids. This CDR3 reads CASTGLAGGSLFF. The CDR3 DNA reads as TGTGCCAGCACCGGACTAGCGGGGGGGAGCCTGTTCTTC. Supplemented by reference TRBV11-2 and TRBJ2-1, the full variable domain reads EAGVAQSPRYKIIEKRQSVAFWCNPISGHATLYWYQQILGQGPKLLIQFQNNGVVDDSQLPKDRFSAERLKGVDSTLKIQPAKLEDSAVYLCASTGLAGGSLFFGPGTRLTVL.

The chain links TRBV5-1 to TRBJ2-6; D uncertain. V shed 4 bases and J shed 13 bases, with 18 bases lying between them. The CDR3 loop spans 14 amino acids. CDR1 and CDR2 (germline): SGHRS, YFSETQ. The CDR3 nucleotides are TGCGCCAGCAGCCGACCCGAGGCCTCGCTAGTCCTGACTTTC. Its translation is CASSRPEASLVLTF.

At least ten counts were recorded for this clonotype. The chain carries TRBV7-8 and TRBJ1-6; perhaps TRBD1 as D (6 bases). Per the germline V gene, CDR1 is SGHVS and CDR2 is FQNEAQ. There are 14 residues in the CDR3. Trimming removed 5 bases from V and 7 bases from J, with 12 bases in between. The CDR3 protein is CASSLTGQNSPLHF. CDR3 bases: TGTGCCAGCAGCCTAACAGGGCAGAATTCACCCCTCCACTTT.

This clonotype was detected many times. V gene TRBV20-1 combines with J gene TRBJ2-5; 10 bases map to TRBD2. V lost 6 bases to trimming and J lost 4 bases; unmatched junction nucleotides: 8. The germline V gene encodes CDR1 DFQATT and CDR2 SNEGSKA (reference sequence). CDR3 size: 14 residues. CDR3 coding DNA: TGCAGTGCCACCCTAGCGGGGGTTCCAGAGACCCAGTACTTC. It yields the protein CSATLAGVPETQYF.

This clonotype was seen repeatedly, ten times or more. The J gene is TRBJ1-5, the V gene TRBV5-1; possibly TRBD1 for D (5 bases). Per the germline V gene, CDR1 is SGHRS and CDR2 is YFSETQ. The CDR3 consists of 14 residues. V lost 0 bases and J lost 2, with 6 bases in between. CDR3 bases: TGCGCCAGCAGCTTGGGGGACGGCAATCAGCCCCAGCATTTT. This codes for CASSLGDGNQPQHF.

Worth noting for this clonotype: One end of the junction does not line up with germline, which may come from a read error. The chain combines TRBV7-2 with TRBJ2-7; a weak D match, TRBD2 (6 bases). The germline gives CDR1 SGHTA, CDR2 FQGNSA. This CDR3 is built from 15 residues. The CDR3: CAISLDAGPVYEQYF. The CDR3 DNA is TGTGCCATCAGCTTAGATGCGGGGCCTGTCTACGAGCAGTACTTC.

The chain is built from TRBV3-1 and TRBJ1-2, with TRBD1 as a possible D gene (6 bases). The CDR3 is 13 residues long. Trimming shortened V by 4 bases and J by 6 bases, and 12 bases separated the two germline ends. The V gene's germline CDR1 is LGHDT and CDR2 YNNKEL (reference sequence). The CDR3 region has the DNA TGTGCCAGCAGCCGACGGGGGGCAGATGGCTACACCTTC. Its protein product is CASSRRGADGYTF.

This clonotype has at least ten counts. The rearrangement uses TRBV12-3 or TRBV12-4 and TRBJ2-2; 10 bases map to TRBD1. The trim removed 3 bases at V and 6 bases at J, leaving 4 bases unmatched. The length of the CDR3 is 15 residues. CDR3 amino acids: CASSFGTGDAGELFF. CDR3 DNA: TGTGCCAGCAGTTTTGGGACAGGGGACGCCGGGGAGCTGTTTTTT.

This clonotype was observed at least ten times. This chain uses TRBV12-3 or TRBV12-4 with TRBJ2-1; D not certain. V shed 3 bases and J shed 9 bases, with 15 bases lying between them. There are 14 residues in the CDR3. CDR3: CASSFYSGGGEQFF. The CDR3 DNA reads TGTGCCAGCAGTTTTTACTCGGGTGGCGGTGAGCAGTTCTTC.

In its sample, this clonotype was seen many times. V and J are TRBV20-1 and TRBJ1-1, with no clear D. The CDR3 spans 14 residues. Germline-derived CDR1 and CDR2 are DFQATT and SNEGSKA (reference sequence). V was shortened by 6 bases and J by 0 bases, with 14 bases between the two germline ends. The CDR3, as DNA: TGCAGTGCGGCTCGACGGTTACTGAACACTGAAGCTTTCTTT. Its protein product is CSAARRLLNTEAFF.

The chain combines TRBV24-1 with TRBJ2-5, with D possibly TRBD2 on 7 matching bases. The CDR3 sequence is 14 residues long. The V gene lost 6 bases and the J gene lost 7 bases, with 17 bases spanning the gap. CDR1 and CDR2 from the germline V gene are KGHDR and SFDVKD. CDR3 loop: CATSPGGAAGTQYF. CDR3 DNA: TGTGCCACCAGTCCGGGGGGCGCTGCTGGGACCCAGTACTTC.

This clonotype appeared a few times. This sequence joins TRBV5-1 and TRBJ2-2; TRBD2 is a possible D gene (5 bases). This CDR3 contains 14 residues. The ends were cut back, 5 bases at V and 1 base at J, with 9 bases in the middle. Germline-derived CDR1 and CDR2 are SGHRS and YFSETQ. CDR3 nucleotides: TGCGCCAGCAGTCCCCGGGAGAACACCGGGGAGCTGTTTTTT. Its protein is CASSPRENTGELFF.

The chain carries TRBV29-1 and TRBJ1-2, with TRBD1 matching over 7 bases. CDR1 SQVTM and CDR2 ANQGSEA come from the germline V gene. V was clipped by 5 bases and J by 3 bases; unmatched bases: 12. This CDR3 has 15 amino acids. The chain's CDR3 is CSVPAGTASDYGYTF. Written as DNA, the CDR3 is TGCAGCGTTCCAGCCGGGACAGCATCCGACTATGGCTACACCTTC.

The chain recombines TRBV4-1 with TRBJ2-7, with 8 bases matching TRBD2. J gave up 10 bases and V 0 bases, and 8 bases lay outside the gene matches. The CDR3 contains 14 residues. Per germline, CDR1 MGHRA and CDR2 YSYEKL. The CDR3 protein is CASSQDGGTRRQYF. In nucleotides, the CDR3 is TGCGCCAGCAGCCAAGACGGTGGGACTAGGAGACAGTACTTC.

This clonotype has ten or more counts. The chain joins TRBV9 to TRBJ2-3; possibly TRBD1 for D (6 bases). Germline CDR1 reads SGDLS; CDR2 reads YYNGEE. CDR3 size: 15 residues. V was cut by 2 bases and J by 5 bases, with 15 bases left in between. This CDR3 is CASSVRDRLGDTQYF. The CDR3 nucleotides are TGTGCCAGCAGCGTCCGAGACAGGTTAGGAGATACGCAGTATTTT.

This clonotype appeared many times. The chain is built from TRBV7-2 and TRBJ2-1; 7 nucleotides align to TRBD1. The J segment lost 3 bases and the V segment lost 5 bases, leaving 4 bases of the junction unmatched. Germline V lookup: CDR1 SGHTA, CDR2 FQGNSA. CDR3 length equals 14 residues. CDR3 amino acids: CASSDRDRYNEQFF. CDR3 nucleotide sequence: TGTGCCAGCAGCGACAGGGACCGCTACAATGAGCAGTTCTTC.

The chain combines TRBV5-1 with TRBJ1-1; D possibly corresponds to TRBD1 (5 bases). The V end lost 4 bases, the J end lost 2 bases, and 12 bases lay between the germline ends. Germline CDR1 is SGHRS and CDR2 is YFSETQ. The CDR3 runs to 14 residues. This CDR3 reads CASSLREANTEAFF. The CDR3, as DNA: TGCGCCAGCAGCCTCAGGGAGGCTAACACTGAAGCTTTCTTT.

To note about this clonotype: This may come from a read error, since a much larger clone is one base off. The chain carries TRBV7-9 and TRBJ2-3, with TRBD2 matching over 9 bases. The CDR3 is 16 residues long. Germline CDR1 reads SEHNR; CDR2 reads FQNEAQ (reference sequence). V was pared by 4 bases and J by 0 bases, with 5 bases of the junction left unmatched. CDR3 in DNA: TGTGCCAGCAGCTCCCGGACTAGCGCGAGCACAGATACGCAGTATTTT. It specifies CASSSRTSASTDTQYF.